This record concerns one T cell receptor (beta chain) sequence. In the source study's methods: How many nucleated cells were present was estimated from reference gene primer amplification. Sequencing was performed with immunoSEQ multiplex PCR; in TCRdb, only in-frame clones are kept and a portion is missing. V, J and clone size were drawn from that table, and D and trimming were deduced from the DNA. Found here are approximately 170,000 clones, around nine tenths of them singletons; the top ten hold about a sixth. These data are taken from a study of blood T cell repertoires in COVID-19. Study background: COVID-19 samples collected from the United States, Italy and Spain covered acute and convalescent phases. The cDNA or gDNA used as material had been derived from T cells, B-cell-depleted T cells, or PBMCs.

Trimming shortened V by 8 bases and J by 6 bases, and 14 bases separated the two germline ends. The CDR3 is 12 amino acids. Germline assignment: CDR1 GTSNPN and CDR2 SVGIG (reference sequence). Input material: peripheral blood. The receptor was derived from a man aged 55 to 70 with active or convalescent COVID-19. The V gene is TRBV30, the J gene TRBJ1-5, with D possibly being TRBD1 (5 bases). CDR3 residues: CAPGGRGQPQHF. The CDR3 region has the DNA TGTGCCCCGGGAGGGAGGGGTCAGCCCCAGCATTTT.